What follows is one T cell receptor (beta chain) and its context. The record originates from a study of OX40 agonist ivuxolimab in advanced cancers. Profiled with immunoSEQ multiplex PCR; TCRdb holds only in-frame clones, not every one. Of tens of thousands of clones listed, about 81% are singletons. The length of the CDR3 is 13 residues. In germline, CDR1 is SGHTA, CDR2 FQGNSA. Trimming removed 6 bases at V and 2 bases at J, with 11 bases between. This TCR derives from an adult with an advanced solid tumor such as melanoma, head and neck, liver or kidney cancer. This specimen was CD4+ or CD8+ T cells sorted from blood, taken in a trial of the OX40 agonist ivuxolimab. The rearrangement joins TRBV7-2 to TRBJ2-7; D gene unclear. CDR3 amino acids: CASSFDTPYEQYF. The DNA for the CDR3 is TGTGCCAGCAGTTTTGACACCCCCTACGAGCAGTACTTC.